This TCR beta chain was obtained from a study of lymphopenia after photon versus proton radiotherapy. The length of the CDR3 is 16 residues. V dropped 1 base and J dropped 0 bases, with 11 bases sitting between them. From germline, CDR1 is MGHRA and CDR2 YSYEKL. Using immunoSEQ multiplex PCR, the repertoire was profiled, and TCRdb retains in-frame clones only, with some absent. Of approximately 65,000 clones listed, approximately 91% are singletons. Study-wide results and limits: Relative stability marked proton patients; photon patients lost diversity and naive cells. After lymphocyte nadir, photon-treated repertoires showed oligoclonal expansion, especially CD8+ Temra. Only patients who died were analyzed for survival; proton advantage is unproven. A bigger post-nadir fall in TCR diversity correlated inversely with survival time in deceased patients.

Of note for this clone: Its antigen remains unknown.

This clonotype was obtained from a woman aged 70-85 years with pancreatic cancer. V gene TRBV4-1 combines with J gene TRBJ2-3; D assignment may be TRBD1 or TRBD2 (5 bases each). This material consisted of peripheral blood, taken from a patient treated with photon-based radiotherapy. CDR3 protein: CASSQAGPTSTDTQYF. DNA for the CDR3: TGCGCCAGCAGCCAAGCGGGACCCACAAGCACAGATACGCAGTATTTT.